This is a list of T cell receptor beta chains from one sample in a study of CD8 T cells in Susac syndrome. TCRdb reanalysed the immunoSEQ multiplex PCR reads using MiXCR and keeps one entry per CDR3 protein. This sample has more than 150,000 distinct CDR3 sequences; approximately 94% occur once, and the top ten carry approximately 0.098%. The sequenced sample consisted of CD4+ T cells from PBMCs. The receptors were sampled from a human donor with Susac syndrome. CDR3s include the opening cysteine and the closing phenylalanine or tryptophan. The D gene is left open where the match is weak. Where a row states a size, it is once, few, many or the class of an expanded clone; other rows omit it.

j_call d_call clone_size cdr3_length v_call cdr3_nt cdr3_aa
TRBJ2-2 TRBD2 . 16 TRBV20-1 TGCAGTGCTGGGTTTCGTAGCGGGGGGGGCACCGGGGAGCTGTTTTTT CSAGFRSGGGTGELFF
TRBJ2-7 . . 14 TRBV12-3/TRBV12-4 TGTGCCAGCAGAAATGGGGAAACCGACTACGAGCAGTACTTC CASRNGETDYEQYF
TRBJ2-6 . . 16 TRBV3-1 TGTGCCAGCACAAAGGGGGGTATCCCTGGGGCCAACGTCCTGACTTTC CASTKGGIPGANVLTF
TRBJ2-2 . . 14 TRBV27 TGTGCCAGCAGTTTACTGGGGGGCCCCGGGGAGCTGTTTTTT CASSLLGGPGELFF
TRBJ2-3 . . 16 TRBV19 TGTGCCAGTACCCTAGGAGGCAGGGCCTTCACAGATACGCAGTATTTT CASTLGGRAFTDTQYF
TRBJ1-1 . . 11 TRBV6-2/TRBV6-3 TGTGCCAGCAGTCAAGGGACCCGGCAGATCTTT CASSQGTRQIF
TRBJ1-2 TRBD1 . 13 TRBV7-2 TGTGCCAGCAGATTGCAGGGGGTTGGTGGCTACACCTTC CASRLQGVGGYTF
TRBJ1-1 . few 14 TRBV5-1 TGTGCCAGCAGCTTGGGGGGCTTGAACACTGAAGCTTTCTTT CASSLGGLNTEAFF
TRBJ1-1 . . 11 TRBV29-1 TGCAGCGTTGTGGGGAACACTGAAGCTTTCTTT CSVVGNTEAFF
TRBJ2-1 . . 17 TRBV2 TGTGCCAGCAGTGCGACAGGTGCAGGGTCCGTATACAATGAGCAGTTCTTC CASSATGAGSVYNEQFF
TRBJ2-2 . . 15 TRBV5-1 TGCGCCAGCAGCTTCGACAGCCCGCTCACCGGGGAGCTGTTTTTT CASSFDSPLTGELFF
TRBJ2-7 . . 13 TRBV11-2 TGTGCCAGCAGCCCCTCAGGGGGGTACGAGCAGTACTTC CASSPSGGYEQYF
TRBJ2-7 . . 14 TRBV7-2 TGTGCCAGCAGCTTACAGGCGAGCTCCTACGAGCAGTACTTC CASSLQASSYEQYF
TRBJ1-6 . once 13 TRBV6-6 TGTGCCAGCAATAGGACAGTTAATTCACCCCTCCACTTT CASNRTVNSPLHF
TRBJ2-3 TRBD1 . 16 TRBV18 TGTGCCAGCTCACTCATCGGGACAGGGCCCCAAGCGGCGCAGTATTTT CASSLIGTGPQAAQYF
TRBJ2-7 . . 15 TRBV11-2 TGTGCCAGCAGCTTAAGGTGGGACGGGTCCTACGAGCAGTACTTC CASSLRWDGSYEQYF
TRBJ1-3 . . 14 TRBV25-1 TGTGCCAGCAGTGACGGCGTCACTGGAAACACCATATATTTT CASSDGVTGNTIYF
TRBJ1-2 . . 15 TRBV15 TGTGCCACCAGCCCAGGTGGGAGGGGAGGCTATGGCTACACCTTC CATSPGGRGGYGYTF
TRBJ2-7 . . 15 TRBV7-2 TGTGCCAGCAGCTTAAACGGGGGTACATTCTACGAGCAGTACTTC CASSLNGGTFYEQYF
TRBJ1-2 . . 14 TRBV30 TGTGCCTGGACCCGCACTATCAGCGTCGGTGGCTACACCTTC CAWTRTISVGGYTF
TRBJ2-5 . . 13 TRBV3-1 TGTGCCAGCAGCCAAGATCTTTGGGACCCCCAGTACTTC CASSQDLWDPQYF
TRBJ1-1 . . 12 TRBV20-1 TGCAGTGCTTCAATTCGGAACACTGAAGCTTTCTTT CSASIRNTEAFF
TRBJ1-5 . . 13 TRBV30 TGTGCCTGGAGGAGTCGGAGCATCGGGCCCCAGCATTTT CAWRSRSIGPQHF
TRBJ2-2 . . 15 TRBV20-1 TGCAGTGCCCGCGGGGGCAGGGCTTTTGGCGGGGAGCTGTTTTTT CSARGGRAFGGELFF